The sequence of this T cell receptor (beta chain) was determined in a study of CD8 T cells in ankylosing spondylitis. This clonotype has ten or more counts. MiXCR, applied by TCRdb to the 5' RACE reads, yields one record per CDR3 protein. The profile covers fewer than 250,000 distinct CDR3 sequences, with about a quarter appearing a single time and under 8% taken by the ten largest. CDR1 and CDR2 from the germline V gene are DFQATT and SNEGSKA (reference sequence). Trimming cost V 0 bases and J 10 bases, with 13 bases left between them. The CDR3 is 14 residues long. This receptor was identified in a male donor with ankylosing spondylitis or in good health (not recorded which). The specimen sequenced was blood, either unsorted or a sorted T cell fraction (not recorded which). The chain carries TRBV20-1 and TRBJ1-6; maybe TRBD1 (6 bases). The CDR3 reads CSARDVQGRSPLHF. The CDR3 nucleotides are TGCAGTGCTAGAGATGTGCAGGGGAGATCACCCCTCCACTTT.